Shown below are 28 T cell receptor beta chains from a single sample sequenced in a study of cytomegalovirus exposure and HLA in healthy donors. The primer mix had 60 Vbeta and 13 Jbeta primers. Here immunoSEQ multiplex PCR was the method, and the copy in TCRdb shows in-frame clones only, minus some. The sample has about 170,000 clones; 60% to 80% are singletons. The sample consisted of PBMCs. The receptors originated from a man between 35 and 55 years old in good health and CMV-seronegative.

This clone appeared once. J is TRBJ2-1 and V is TRBV29-1; 9 positions match TRBD2. In germline, CDR1 is SQVTM, CDR2 ANQGSEA. The CDR3 is made up of 16 amino acids. V shed 2 bases, J shed 0 bases, and the junction held 5 bases outside the gene matches. As DNA, the CDR3 is TGCAGCGTTGAAAGGAGCGGGGGGCTCTCCTACAATGAGCAGTTCTTC. Its protein is CSVERSGGLSYNEQFF.

This chain joins TRBV20-1 and TRBJ2-7, with D perhaps TRBD1 (6 bases). Trimming shortened V by 7 bases and J by 7 bases, and 14 bases separated the two germline ends. This CDR3 comprises 11 residues. CDR1 and CDR2 (germline): DFQATT, SNEGSKA (reference sequence). CDR3 loop: CSGTGLTEQYF. The CDR3 region has the DNA TGCAGTGGTACAGGGCTCACTGAGCAGTACTTC.

V usage is TRBV6-1 and J usage is TRBJ2-5; 12 nucleotides line up with TRBD1. Judging by the DNA end, TRBJ2-7 fits better; the J call may be wrong. This CDR3 is built from 15 residues. Germline loops: CDR1 MNHNS, CDR2 SASEGT. The CDR3: CASSQGQGAGYEQYF. For the CDR3, the DNA is TGTGCCAGCAGCCAGGGACAGGGGGCTGGCTACGAGCAGTACTTC.

V gene TRBV28 combines with J gene TRBJ2-7; TRBD1 aligns across 8 bases. CDR1 and CDR2 (germline): MDHEN, SYDVKM. CDR3 length equals 16 residues. J lost 2 bases, V lost 4 bases, and 10 bases had no gene match. CDR3 DNA sequence: TGTGCCAGCAGTTCCTCGACAGGGGATACGGCCTACGAGCAGTACTTC. Its translation is CASSSSTGDTAYEQYF.

For this clone: The same CDR3 can be traced to other DNA sequences in this sample. The chain has TRBV5-1 and TRBJ1-2; the match to TRBD1 covers 9 bases. The CDR3 sequence is 13 residues long. Germline trimming cut 0 bases from V and 6 bases from J; bases unmatched to any gene: 0. Germline lookup yields CDR1 SGHRS and CDR2 YFSETQ. The CDR3: CASSLGQGDGYTF. The CDR3 bases are TGCGCCAGCAGCTTGGGACAGGGGGATGGCTACACCTTC.

This clone was detected a few times. The chain joins TRBV5-1 to TRBJ2-3; 7 bases fit TRBD1. The germline V gene encodes CDR1 SGHRS and CDR2 YFSETQ. V was clipped by 3 bases and J by 4 bases; unmatched bases: 5. The CDR3 runs to 14 residues. The CDR3 here is CASSYRQGPDTQYF. CDR3 DNA sequence: TGCGCCAGCAGCTACCGACAGGGCCCAGATACGCAGTATTTT.

This clone was detected only a few times. This sequence joins TRBV7-2 and TRBJ1-1; 10 nucleotides line up with TRBD1. The CDR3 covers 16 residues. The J segment lost 6 bases and the V segment lost 1 base, leaving 8 bases of the junction unmatched. Germline V gene lookup returns CDR1 SGHTA and CDR2 FQGNSA. DNA of the CDR3: TGTGCCAGCAGCTTAGACCAGACAGGGGGCACTTCTGAAGCTTTCTTT. This translates into CASSLDQTGGTSEAFF.

The table lists this clone with a few counts. V and J are TRBV19 and TRBJ2-1; perhaps TRBD2 as D (5 bases). The CDR3 spans 14 residues. The V gene lost 7 bases and the J gene lost 6 bases, with 16 bases spanning the gap. Germline V gene data show CDR1 as LNHDA and CDR2 as SQIVND (reference sequence). The chain's CDR3 is CASKARENSNEQFF. CDR3 coding DNA: TGTGCCAGTAAGGCGAGGGAGAATAGCAATGAGCAGTTCTTC.

The chain has TRBV27 and TRBJ2-5; 7 positions agree with TRBD1. This CDR3 is built from 15 residues. Germline trimming cut 5 bases from V and 4 bases from J; bases unmatched to any gene: 10. Germline assignment: CDR1 MNHEY and CDR2 SMNVEV (reference sequence). The CDR3 region is CASSPYRGGVETQYF. Here the CDR3 DNA reads TGTGCCAGCAGTCCGTACAGGGGTGGGGTAGAGACCCAGTACTTC.

There are a few counts of this clone. The junction differs from germline at one of its ends, possibly a read error. The chain combines TRBV7-9 with TRBJ1-1; D perhaps matches TRBD1 (5 bases). The CDR3 is 14 residues long. Germline CDR1 reads SEHNR; CDR2 reads FQNEAQ (reference sequence). CDR3: CSSSPPPGGTEAFF. As DNA, the CDR3 is TGTTCCAGCAGTCCACCCCCCGGGGGCACTGAAGCTTTCTTT.

The sample holds a few counts of this clone. V usage is TRBV5-1 and J usage is TRBJ2-6; 11 bases agree with TRBD1. The CDR3 is 20 amino acids. Germline lookup yields CDR1 SGHRS and CDR2 YFSETQ. The J segment lost 1 base and the V segment lost 0 bases, leaving 9 bases of the junction unmatched. CDR3 bases: TGCGCCAGCAGCTTGGTACGGACAGGGGGCTTACAATCTGGGGCCAACGTCCTGACTTTC. Encoded protein: CASSLVRTGGLQSGANVLTF.

V usage is TRBV29-1 and J usage is TRBJ2-3, with D perhaps TRBD1 (6 bases). Germline V gene data show CDR1 as SQVTM and CDR2 as ANQGSEA. The CDR3 length is 13 residues. V was cut by 5 bases and J by 2 bases, with 11 bases left in between. CDR3 in DNA: TGCAGCGTTCAGGGGATCCTCACAGATACGCAGTATTTT. It encodes CSVQGILTDTQYF.

This sequence joins TRBV7-8 and TRBJ2-1; 10 bases line up with TRBD2. The CDR3 runs 18 residues. Germline values: CDR1 SGHVS, CDR2 FQNEAQ. V dropped 6 bases and J dropped 8; count of bases not matched to a gene: 19. Written as DNA, the CDR3 is TGTGCCAGCAGTTCCGTTGTCCGTGTGCCTAGCGGGGGCCATGAGCAGTTCTTC. This gives the protein CASSSVVRVPSGGHEQFF.

The V gene is TRBV5-6, the J gene TRBJ1-1; D might be TRBD1 (5 bases). The CDR3 runs 14 residues. V lost 4 bases to trimming and J lost 2 bases, with 12 bases between them. Germline V CDR1 and CDR2: SGHDT, YYEEEE. This CDR3 is CASSRVGGNTEAFF. CDR3 in DNA: TGTGCCAGCAGCCGGGTGGGGGGAAACACTGAAGCTTTCTTT. Full variable domain (missing parts from reference TRBV5-6 and TRBJ1-1): DAGVTQSPTHLIKTRGQQVTLRCSPKSGHDTVSWYQQALGQGPQFIFQYYEEEERQRGNFPDRFSGHQFPNYSSELNVNALLLGDSALYLCASSRVGGNTEAFFGQGTRLTVV.

J is TRBJ2-5 and V is TRBV7-6; D may be TRBD2 (6 bases). CDR3 length: 15 amino acids. With 5 bases removed from V and 2 bases from J, the gap between germline ends came to 15 bases. Germline lookup yields CDR1 SGHVS and CDR2 FNYEAQ. The CDR3 DNA follows: TGTGCCAGCAGCAGCCCTGGTAGCGGACAAGAGACCCAGTACTTC. Amino acid sequence: CASSSPGSGQETQYF. The whole variable domain, filled in from reference TRBV7-6 and TRBJ2-5, reads GAGVSQSPRYKVTKRGQDVALRCDPISGHVSLYWYRQALGQGPEFLTYFNYEAQQDKSGLPNDRFSAERPEGSISTLTIQRTEQRDSAMYRCASSSPGSGQETQYFGPGTRLLVL.

The V call is TRBV13, the J call TRBJ2-1, with 9 bases that match TRBD2. The CDR3 totals 17 residues. From germline, CDR1 is PRHDT and CDR2 FYEKMQ (reference sequence). Trimming at V came to 5 bases and at J to 0 bases, leaving 8 bases not matched to a gene. The CDR3 region has the DNA TGTGCCAGCAGCCTCTACTCGCGGGGGGGCTCCTACAATGAGCAGTTCTTC. Amino acid sequence: CASSLYSRGGSYNEQFF.

This chain joins TRBV29-1 and TRBJ2-3, with TRBD1 matching over 9 bases. V shed 6 bases, J shed 3 bases, and the junction held 10 bases outside the gene matches. There are 15 residues in the CDR3. CDR1 SQVTM and CDR2 ANQGSEA come from the germline V gene. CDR3 amino acids: CSVANRGRGTDTQYF. DNA of the CDR3: TGCAGCGTGGCTAACAGGGGGCGAGGGACAGATACGCAGTATTTT.

This clone was recorded a few times. This rearrangement joins TRBV29-1 to TRBJ2-7; weak D call: TRBD2 (7 bases). In germline, CDR1 is SQVTM, CDR2 ANQGSEA. The V and J ends lost 0 bases and 2 bases respectively, with 14 bases between them. CDR3 size: 15 residues. The CDR3 nucleotides read TGCAGCGTTGAAGAGGGGGGGCGAACCCCCTACGAGCAGTACTTC. Residues: CSVEEGGRTPYEQYF.

The rearrangement uses TRBV4-2 and TRBJ2-3; TRBD2 aligns across 9 bases. V gave up 2 bases and J gave up 0 bases; unmatched junction bases: 6. The CDR3 totals 17 residues. CDR1 and CDR2 from the germline V gene are LGHNA and YNFKEQ. CDR3 loop: CASSQSSTSGSTDTQYF. CDR3 DNA: TGTGCCAGCAGCCAAAGCTCGACTAGCGGTAGCACAGATACGCAGTATTTT.

V usage is TRBV28 and J usage is TRBJ1-4; 7 positions match TRBD1. Germline V gene sequence: CDR1 MDHEN, CDR2 SYDVKM. The CDR3 runs 14 residues. J was trimmed by 8 bases and V by 6 bases; bases with no gene match: 9. CDR3 sequence: CASRRTGKDEKLFF. The CDR3 region has the DNA TGTGCCAGCAGGCGGACAGGCAAGGACGAAAAACTGTTTTTT. The full variable domain, rest sourced from reference TRBV28 and TRBJ1-4, is DVKVTQSSRYLVKRTGEKVFLECVQDMDHENMFWYRQDPGLGLRLIYFSYDVKMKEKGDIPEGYSVSREKKERFSLILESASTNQTSMYLCASRRTGKDEKLFFGSGTQLSVL.

The V gene is TRBV30, the J gene TRBJ2-7; tentative D call: TRBD1 (6 bases). The ends were cut back, 3 bases at V and 2 bases at J, with 11 bases in the middle. The CDR3 has 13 residues. From germline, CDR1 is GTSNPN and CDR2 SVGIG (reference sequence). In nucleotides, the CDR3 is TGTGCCTGGAGGGGGCAGGGGACCTACGAGCAGTACTTC. Translated, it gives CAWRGQGTYEQYF.

This clone was observed a few times. The chain has TRBV4-3 and TRBJ1-5; D is perhaps TRBD1 (5 bases). Trimming took 0 bases from V and 7 from J, leaving 10 bases between them. The germline gives CDR1 LGHNA, CDR2 YSLEER. This CDR3 spans 14 amino acids. In nucleotides, the CDR3 is TGCGCCAGCAGCCAAGACAGGGTTTGGCAGCCCCAGCATTTT. This gives the protein CASSQDRVWQPQHF.

This clone occurred once. The CDR3 DNA follows: TGTGCCAGCAGCTTGCGGCGCGGGGAGTGGAATGAGCAGTTCTTC. This encodes CASSLRRGEWNEQFF. This chain uses TRBV5-4 with TRBJ2-1, with D perhaps matching TRBD2 (6 bases). Trimming stripped 1 base from V and 7 bases from J, with 15 bases between. Germline V lookup: CDR1 SGHNT, CDR2 YYREEE (reference sequence). This CDR3 is built from 15 residues.

This clone was counted between two and nine times. The rearrangement links TRBV27 to TRBJ2-7; 10 bases match TRBD1. There are 15 residues in the CDR3. Germline-derived CDR1 and CDR2 are MNHEY and SMNVEV (reference sequence). V shed 5 bases, J shed 2 bases, and the junction held 6 bases outside the gene matches. The CDR3 DNA reads TGTGCCAGCAGTGTACAGGGGACAGGGGCCTACGAGCAGTACTTC. It translates to CASSVQGTGAYEQYF.

This clone was counted a few times. V is TRBV4-2 and J is TRBJ2-3; D gene uncertain. This CDR3 comprises 14 residues. V lost 0 bases to trimming and J lost 5 bases, with 9 bases between them. CDR1 is LGHNA and CDR2 is YNFKEQ in the germline V gene. The CDR3 nucleotides read TGTGCCAGCAGCCAAGATAGGAGTGGAGATACGCAGTATTTT. Its protein is CASSQDRSGDTQYF.

The chain combines TRBV7-2 with TRBJ2-2; 8 nucleotides agree with TRBD2. The CDR3 is made up of 15 amino acids. The V segment lost 7 bases and the J segment 6 bases; nucleotides outside the gene matches: 10. CDR1 is SGHTA, CDR2 FQGNSA, per germline. This chain's CDR3 is CASKPQAGGPGELFF. The CDR3 coding sequence is TGTGCCAGCAAACCACAGGCGGGAGGCCCCGGGGAGCTGTTTTTT.

The chain couples TRBV19 to TRBJ1-2; D possibly corresponds to TRBD1 (5 bases). This CDR3 is 14 amino acids long. The V end was cut by 7 bases, the J end by 0 bases, with 12 bases between. CDR1 is LNHDA and CDR2 is SQIVND in the germline V gene (reference sequence). The chain's CDR3 is CASISDRSNYGYTF. CDR3 sequence (DNA): TGTGCCAGTATCTCTGACAGATCTAACTATGGCTACACCTTC.

CDR3 sequence: CASSEIGGPYEQYF. The CDR3 nucleotides read TGTGCCAGCAGTGAGATAGGAGGCCCCTACGAGCAGTACTTC. The chain is built from TRBV2 and TRBJ2-7; weak D call: TRBD2 (5 bases). This CDR3 has 14 amino acids. Germline V CDR1 and CDR2: SNHLY, FYNNEI. With 3 bases removed from V and 2 bases from J, the gap between germline ends came to 11 bases.